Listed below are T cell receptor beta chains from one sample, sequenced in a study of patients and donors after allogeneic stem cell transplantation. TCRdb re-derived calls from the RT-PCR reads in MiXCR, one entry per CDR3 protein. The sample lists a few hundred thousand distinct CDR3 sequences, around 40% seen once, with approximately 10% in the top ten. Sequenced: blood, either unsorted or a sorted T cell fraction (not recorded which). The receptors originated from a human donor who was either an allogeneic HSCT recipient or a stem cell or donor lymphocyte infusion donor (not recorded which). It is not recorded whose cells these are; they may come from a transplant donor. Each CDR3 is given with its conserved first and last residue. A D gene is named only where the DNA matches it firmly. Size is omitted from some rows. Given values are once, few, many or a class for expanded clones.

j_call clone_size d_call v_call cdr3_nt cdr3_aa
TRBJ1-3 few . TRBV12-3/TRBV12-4 TGTGCCAGCACCTTCGCCTTGAACTCTGGAAACACCATATATTTT CASTFALNSGNTIYF
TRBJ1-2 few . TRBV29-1 TGCAGCGTTGAAGCGGGGGAAAGCTATGGCTACACCTTC CSVEAGESYGYTF
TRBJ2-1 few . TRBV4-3 TGCGCCAGCAGCCAAGATCGGAGGACGCGGCAGTTCTTC CASSQDRRTRQFF
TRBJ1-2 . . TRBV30 TGTGCCTGGAGCCCTAGGATTATTAACTATGGCTACACCTTC CAWSPRIINYGYTF
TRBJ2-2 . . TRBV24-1 TGTGCCACCAGTGATTTCCCAGGGGATGGGCTGTTTTTT CATSDFPGDGLFF
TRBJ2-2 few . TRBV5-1 TGCGCCAGCAGCTTCGGCGGTCCCGGGGAGCTGTTTTTT CASSFGGPGELFF
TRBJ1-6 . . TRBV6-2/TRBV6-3 TGTGCCAGCAGTTACTCCAGGGCCTTTATAAGTTCACCCCTCCACTTT CASSYSRAFISSPLHF
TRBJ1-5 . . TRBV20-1 TGCAGTGCTAGATCTACAGTCAATCAGCCCCAGCATTTT CSARSTVNQPQHF
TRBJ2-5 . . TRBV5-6 TGTGCCAGCAGCTTGAAGGCGAGGGGTCTGCAGGAGACCCAGTACTTC CASSLKARGLQETQYF
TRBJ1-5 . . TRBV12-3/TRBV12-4 TGTGCCAGCAGTTTAGACTCTCCCGGGGGACAGCCCCAGCATTTT CASSLDSPGGQPQHF
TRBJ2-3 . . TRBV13 TGTGCCAGCAGCCGGGGGCTAGCGGATGCACTGGTTACGCAGTATTTT CASSRGLADALVTQYF
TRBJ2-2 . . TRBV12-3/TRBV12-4 TGTGCCAGCAGGATAGGCGGAGGCACGAACACCGGGGAGCTGTTTTTT CASRIGGGTNTGELFF
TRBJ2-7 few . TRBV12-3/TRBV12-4 TGTGCCAGCAGTCCTCAGGCTGGGATGTCCTACGAGCAGTACTTC CASSPQAGMSYEQYF
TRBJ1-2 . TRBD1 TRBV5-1 TGCGCCAGCAGCTTCAGGGGGCTGAATGGCTACACCTTC CASSFRGLNGYTF
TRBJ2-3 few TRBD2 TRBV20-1 TGCAGTGCTGCGGGGGGGCCTACATCTTTCACAGATACGCAGTATTTT CSAAGGPTSFTDTQYF
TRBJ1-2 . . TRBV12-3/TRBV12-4 TGTGCCAGCAGTTTTAGGCAGGGCGGGAATGGCTACACCTTC CASSFRQGGNGYTF
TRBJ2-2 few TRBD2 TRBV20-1 TGCAGTGCTAGAGATCGGGGGGGGCCTTCCCCGAACACCGGGGAGCTGTTTTTT CSARDRGGPSPNTGELFF
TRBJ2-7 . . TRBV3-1 TGTGCCAGCAGCCAGGCAGGGACCTACGAGCAGTACTTC CASSQAGTYEQYF
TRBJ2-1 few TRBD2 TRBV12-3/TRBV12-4 TGTGCCAGCAGTTTGGGACTAGCGGAATACAATGAGCAGTTCTTC CASSLGLAEYNEQFF
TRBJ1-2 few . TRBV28 TGTGCCAGCAGCCAACAGGGCGGCGGCTATGGCTACACCTTC CASSQQGGGYGYTF
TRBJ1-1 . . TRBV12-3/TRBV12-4 TGTGCCAGCAGCCCTGGGACACCTACTGAAGCTTTCTTT CASSPGTPTEAFF
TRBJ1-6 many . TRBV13 TGTGCCAGCAGCTTAGGAGGTAGTAATTCACCCCTCCACTTT CASSLGGSNSPLHF
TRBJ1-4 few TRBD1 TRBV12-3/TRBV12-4 TGTGCCAGCAGTCCCGGACAGGCGGTTGAAAAACTGTTTTTT CASSPGQAVEKLFF
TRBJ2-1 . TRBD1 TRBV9 TGTGCCAGCAGCGGGGACAGATACAATGAGCAGTTCTTC CASSGDRYNEQFF
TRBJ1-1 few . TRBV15 TGTGCCACCAGCAGAGATGTATTTCCGGCGGGCACTGAAGCTTTCTTT CATSRDVFPAGTEAFF
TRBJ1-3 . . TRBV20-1 TGCAGTGCTGGTAGCTCTGGAAACACCATATATTTT CSAGSSGNTIYF
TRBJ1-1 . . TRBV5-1 TGCGCCAGCCAAGAGGGGGAGAACACTGAAGCTTTCTTT CASQEGENTEAFF
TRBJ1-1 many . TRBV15 TGTGCCACCAGCAGAGATCTTTACCTGGACCTTGGACCCACTGAAGCTTTCTTT CATSRDLYLDLGPTEAFF
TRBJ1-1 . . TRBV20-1 TGCAGTGCTAGAGTAGGCAGACTCACTGAAGCTTTCTTT CSARVGRLTEAFF
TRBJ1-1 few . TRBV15 TGTGCCACCAGAGATAGCAGGGGACGGGCTGAAGCTTTCTTT CATRDSRGRAEAFF
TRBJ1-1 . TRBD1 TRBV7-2 TGTGCCAGCAGCTCGATCGGGACAGGGACAGGGGCTTTCTTT CASSSIGTGTGAFF
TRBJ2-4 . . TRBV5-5 TGTGCCAGCAGCTTGACAGGAGGAGATTTGCTAGCCAAAAACATTCAGTACTTC CASSLTGGDLLAKNIQYF
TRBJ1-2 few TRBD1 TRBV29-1 TGCAGCGTTGAGATATTGGGACAGGTAGATGGCTACACCTTC CSVEILGQVDGYTF
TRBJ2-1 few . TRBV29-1 TGCAGCGTCGAGGGGGACATCCTCGGCGATGAGCAGTTCTTC CSVEGDILGDEQFF
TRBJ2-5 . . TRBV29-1 TGCAGCGTTGCCAGGACAGCACAAGAGACCCAGTACTTC CSVARTAQETQYF
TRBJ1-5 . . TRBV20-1 TGCAGTGCTAGAGACAGTTACAATCAGCCCCAGCATTTT CSARDSYNQPQHF
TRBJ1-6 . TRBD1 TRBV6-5 TGTGCCAGCCGGGACAGTCATAATTCACCCCTCCACTTT CASRDSHNSPLHF
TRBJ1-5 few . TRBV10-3 TGTGCCATCAGTGAGTGTATGGCAGGGGCGTGCAATCAGCCCCAGCATTTT CAISECMAGACNQPQHF
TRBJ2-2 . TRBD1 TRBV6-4 TGTGCCAGCAGTGAGACAGGGGACACCGGGGAGCTGTTTTTT CASSETGDTGELFF
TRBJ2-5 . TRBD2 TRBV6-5 TGTGCCAGCAGTTCCCGGGGGGGGACCCAAGAGACCCAGTACTTC CASSSRGGTQETQYF
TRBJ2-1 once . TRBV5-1 TGCGCCAGCAGCCCCAACTACCAAAGCTCCTACAATGAGCAGTTCTTC CASSPNYQSSYNEQFF